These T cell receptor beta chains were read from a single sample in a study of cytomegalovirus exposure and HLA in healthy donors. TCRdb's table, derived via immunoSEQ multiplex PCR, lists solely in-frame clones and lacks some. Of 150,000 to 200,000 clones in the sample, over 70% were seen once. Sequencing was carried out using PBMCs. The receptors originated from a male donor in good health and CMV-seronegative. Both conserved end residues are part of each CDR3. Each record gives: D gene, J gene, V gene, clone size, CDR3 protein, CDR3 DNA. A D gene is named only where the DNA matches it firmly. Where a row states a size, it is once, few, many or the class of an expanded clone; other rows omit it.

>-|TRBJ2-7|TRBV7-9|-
CSSSFGGNEQYF
TGTTCCAGCAGCTTTGGGGGGAACGAGCAGTACTTC
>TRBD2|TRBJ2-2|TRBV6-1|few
CASSEVVLAGATGELFF
TGTGCCAGCAGTGAAGTCGTCCTAGCGGGAGCGACCGGGGAGCTGTTTTTT
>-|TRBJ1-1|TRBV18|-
CASSPSEGRSEAFF
TGTGCCAGCTCACCCTCGGAGGGGCGGTCTGAAGCTTTCTTT
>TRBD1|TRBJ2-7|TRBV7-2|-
CASSRDSLYEQYF
TGTGCCAGCAGCCGGGACAGCCTCTACGAGCAGTACTTC
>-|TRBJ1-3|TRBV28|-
CASSVADNSGNTIYF
TGTGCCAGCAGCGTGGCGGACAACTCTGGAAACACCATATATTTT
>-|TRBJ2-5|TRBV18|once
CASSPPPPETQYF
TGTGCCAGCTCACCCCCTCCCCCAGAGACCCAGTACTTC
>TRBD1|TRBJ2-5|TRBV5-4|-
CASSTGTGVPETQYF
TGTGCCAGCAGCACCGGGACAGGGGTCCCCGAGACCCAGTACTTC
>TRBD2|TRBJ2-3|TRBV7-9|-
CASRRTSGRRYTQYF
TGTGCCAGCAGACGGACTAGCGGGCGTAGATATACGCAGTATTTT
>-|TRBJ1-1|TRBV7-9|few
CASSPSGTLHTEAFF
TGTGCCAGCAGCCCCTCCGGGACACTACACACTGAAGCTTTCTTT
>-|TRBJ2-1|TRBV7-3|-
CASSLSPGGLPPHEQFF
TGTGCCAGCAGCTTAAGCCCAGGTGGTCTACCACCCCATGAGCAGTTCTTC
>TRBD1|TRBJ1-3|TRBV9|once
CASMPQGTGNTIYF
TGTGCCAGCATGCCACAGGGGACTGGAAACACCATATATTTT
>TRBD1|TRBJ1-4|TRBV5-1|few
CASSSRQGMIGEKLFF
TGCGCCAGCAGCTCCCGACAGGGGATGATTGGAGAAAAACTGTTTTTT
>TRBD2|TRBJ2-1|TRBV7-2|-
CASSFEGTTQFF
TGTGCCAGCAGCTTTGAAGGGACTACGCAGTTCTTC
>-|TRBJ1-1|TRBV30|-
CAWDAEAEAFF
TGTGCCTGGGATGCGGAAGCTGAAGCTTTCTTT
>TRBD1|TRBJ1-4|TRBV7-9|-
CASSEVTGTALKLFF
TGTGCCAGCAGCGAAGTAACCGGGACAGCCTTGAAACTGTTTTTT
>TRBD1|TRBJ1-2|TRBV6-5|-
CASRTGDSLNYGYTF
TGTGCCAGCAGGACAGGGGATTCCCTTAACTATGGCTACACCTTC
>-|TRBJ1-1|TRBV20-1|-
CSAAGGKGAFF
TGCAGTGCCGCGGGGGGGAAGGGAGCTTTCTTT
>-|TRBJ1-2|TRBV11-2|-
CASSLSAREGYGYTF
TGTGCCAGCAGCTTATCAGCCCGGGAGGGCTATGGCTACACCTTC
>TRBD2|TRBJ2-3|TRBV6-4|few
CASSESGGEDTQYF
TGTGCCAGCAGTGAGAGCGGGGGGGAAGATACGCAGTATTTT
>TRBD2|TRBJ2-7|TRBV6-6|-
CASSPLAGGPHEQYF
TGTGCCAGCAGTCCACTAGCGGGGGGGCCCCACGAGCAGTACTTC
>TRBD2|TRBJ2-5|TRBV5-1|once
CASSPEGLAGETQYF
TGCGCCAGCAGCCCGGAGGGACTAGCGGGAGAAACCCAGTACTTC
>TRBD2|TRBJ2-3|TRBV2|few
CASSVTSGGKGTQYF
TGTGCCAGCAGTGTGACTAGCGGGGGAAAGGGTACGCAGTATTTT
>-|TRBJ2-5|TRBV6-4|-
CASTPGGGETQYF
TGTGCCAGCACCCCAGGTGGGGGGGAGACCCAGTACTTC
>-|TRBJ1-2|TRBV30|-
CAWSLVPRAGYTF
TGTGCCTGGAGCCTCGTGCCCAGGGCGGGCTACACCTTC
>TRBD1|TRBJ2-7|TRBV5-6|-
CASSSTGAGSYEQYF
TGTGCCAGCAGCTCGACAGGGGCGGGCTCCTACGAGCAGTACTTC
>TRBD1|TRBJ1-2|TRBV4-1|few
CASSQDHRGSGGYTF
TGCGCCAGCAGCCAAGACCACAGGGGGAGTGGAGGCTACACCTTC
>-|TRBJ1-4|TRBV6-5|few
CASSRIRGEKLFF
TGTGCCAGCAGTCGGATCCGAGGGGAAAAACTGTTTTTT
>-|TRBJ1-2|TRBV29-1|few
CSVSGDRYGYTF
TGCAGCGTTTCAGGGGATCGCTATGGCTACACCTTC
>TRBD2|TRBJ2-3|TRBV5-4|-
CASSPGLAGALTDTQYF
TGTGCCAGCAGCCCGGGACTAGCGGGGGCCTTGACAGATACGCAGTATTTT
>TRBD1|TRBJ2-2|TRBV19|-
CASTEPGQGDTGELFF
TGTGCCAGTACCGAACCGGGACAGGGGGACACCGGGGAGCTGTTTTTT
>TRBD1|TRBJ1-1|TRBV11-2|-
CASSQNRGLDTEAFF
TGTGCCAGCAGCCAAAACAGGGGGCTGGACACTGAAGCTTTCTTT
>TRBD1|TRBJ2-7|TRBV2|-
CASTGDRGSYEQYF
TGTGCCAGCACCGGGGACAGGGGATCCTACGAGCAGTACTTC
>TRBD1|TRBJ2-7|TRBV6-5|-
CASTPPGTGAWYF
TGTGCCAGCACCCCCCCCGGGACAGGGGCTTGGTACTTC
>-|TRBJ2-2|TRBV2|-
CAGALVRGTGELFF
TGTGCCGGCGCCCTAGTAAGGGGCACCGGGGAGCTGTTTTTT
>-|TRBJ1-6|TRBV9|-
CASSSTLWSPLHF
TGTGCCAGCAGCTCTACCCTTTGGTCACCCCTCCACTTT